These 21 T cell receptor beta chains came from one sample sequenced in a study of blood T cell repertoires in COVID-19. Generated by immunoSEQ multiplex PCR, the TCRdb table keeps only in-frame clones and is missing some. The sample includes around 97,000 clones, 84% of them seen just once. Sequenced: peripheral blood. Receptors originate from a human donor in a cohort sampled during active or convalescent COVID-19.

The chain uses TRBV6-5 and TRBJ1-2; 9 positions agree with TRBD1. The CDR3 consists of 15 residues. Losses at the gene ends were 6 bases for V and 7 bases for J; bases not matched to a gene: 12. Germline V gene data show CDR1 as MNHEY and CDR2 as SVGAGI. Here the CDR3 reads CASSPQGADQRGYTF. CDR3 in DNA: TGTGCCAGCAGCCCACAGGGGGCCGACCAACGTGGCTACACCTTC.

This chain joins TRBV24-1 and TRBJ1-5; D gene unclear. Germline lookup yields CDR1 KGHDR and CDR2 SFDVKD. CDR3 length: 13 amino acids. The V and J ends lost 4 bases and 6 bases respectively, with 9 bases between them. CDR3 in amino acids: CATSERGSQPQHF. For the CDR3, the DNA is TGTGCCACCAGTGAACGAGGAAGTCAGCCCCAGCATTTT.

For this clone: The junction differs from germline at one of its ends, possibly a read error. This rearrangement joins TRBV7-7 to TRBJ2-2, with 12 bases fitting TRBD2. Germline values: CDR1 SSHAT, CDR2 FNYEAQ (reference sequence). The CDR3 has 17 amino acids. The CDR3 protein is CASSPRLAGAYTGELFF. The CDR3 nucleotides are TGTGCTAGCAGCCCGCGACTAGCGGGGGCGTACACCGGGGAGCTGTTTTTT.

The gene calls are TRBV19 and TRBJ1-1, with 9 positions matching TRBD1. CDR3 length: 15 amino acids. Germline V gene data show CDR1 as LNHDA and CDR2 as SQIVND (reference sequence). J gave up 10 bases and V 2 bases, and 11 bases lay outside the gene matches. CDR3 nucleotide sequence: TGTGCCAGTAGTATAAGGGGACAGGGCGGACGAAGAGCTTTCTTT. This translates into CASSIRGQGGRRAFF.

The V call is TRBV9, the J call TRBJ2-5; weak D call: TRBD1 (5 bases). Germline V gives CDR1 SGDLS, CDR2 YYNGEE. Trimming took 0 bases from V and 2 from J, leaving 14 bases between them. The CDR3 length is 16 residues. CDR3 amino acids: CASSVGAGIGQETQYF. In DNA form, the CDR3 reads TGTGCCAGCAGCGTAGGGGCAGGGATTGGGCAAGAGACCCAGTACTTC.

The genes are TRBV6-2 or TRBV6-3 and TRBJ1-1; D is undetermined. The germline gives CDR1 MNHEY, CDR2 SVGEGT. Trimming cost V 4 bases and J 0 bases, with 3 bases left between them. The CDR3 is 12 amino acids. The CDR3 protein is CASSFMNTEAFF. CDR3 sequence (DNA): TGTGCCAGCAGTTTCATGAACACTGAAGCTTTCTTT.

The gene calls are TRBV27 and TRBJ1-2, with D perhaps TRBD1 (5 bases). There are 14 residues in the CDR3. Germline V gives CDR1 MNHEY, CDR2 SMNVEV (reference sequence). Trimming took 3 bases from V and 6 from J, leaving 14 bases between them. CDR3 sequence: CASSFLGGADGYTF. In nucleotides, the CDR3 is TGTGCCAGCAGTTTCCTCGGAGGGGCTGATGGCTACACCTTC.

The V gene is TRBV19, the J gene TRBJ1-1, with D perhaps matching TRBD1 (5 bases). The germline V and J ends were trimmed by 9 bases and 4 bases, with 15 bases remaining between them. This CDR3 is built from 13 residues. CDR1 is LNHDA and CDR2 is SQIVND in the germline V gene (reference sequence). CDR3 residues: CASLGGVGTEAFF. As DNA, the CDR3 is TGTGCCAGCTTAGGAGGGGTCGGCACTGAAGCTTTCTTT.

The V gene is TRBV6-5, the J gene TRBJ1-5; 7 nucleotides line up with TRBD1. The CDR3 length is 14 residues. Looked up from germline, CDR1 is MNHEY and CDR2 is SVGAGI. Trimming cost V 6 bases and J 3 bases; bases outside gene matches: 5. The CDR3, as DNA: TGTGCCAGCAGCCCAGGGGGGTCCAATCAGCCCCAGCATTTT. Its translation: CASSPGGSNQPQHF.

CDR3 nucleotide sequence: TGTGCCTGGAGTGGGAGCGGGGCATCCCAAGAGACCCAGTACTTC. Translating gives CAWSGSGASQETQYF. The J gene is TRBJ2-5, the V gene TRBV30; TRBD2 aligns across 7 bases. The CDR3 totals 15 residues. V shed 1 base, J shed 1 base, and the junction held 6 bases outside the gene matches. Germline-derived CDR1 and CDR2 are GTSNPN and SVGIG (reference sequence).

The rearrangement joins TRBV2 to TRBJ2-2, with D maybe TRBD2 (5 bases). V lost 3 bases, J lost 0 bases, and 8 bases lay in between. The CDR3 runs to 15 residues. The germline V gene encodes CDR1 SNHLY and CDR2 FYNNEI. The CDR3 nucleotides are TGTGCCAGCAGTGAGAAGCGGACGAACACCGGGGAGCTGTTTTTT. The encoded protein is CASSEKRTNTGELFF.

This rearrangement joins TRBV19 to TRBJ1-1; TRBD1 might be the D (5 bases). V gave up 10 bases and J gave up 6 bases, with 12 bases separating them. The germline V gene has CDR1 LNHDA and CDR2 SQIVND (reference sequence). The CDR3 is 11 residues long. The CDR3 sequence: CATALGPEAFF. In DNA form, the CDR3 reads TGTGCCACCGCCCTGGGGCCTGAAGCTTTCTTT.

The gene calls are TRBV18 and TRBJ1-1; D perhaps matches TRBD1 (5 bases). There are 13 residues in the CDR3. Trimming left V 10 bases short and J 3 bases short, with 15 bases between. Germline CDR1 and CDR2: KGHSH and LQKENI. The CDR3 DNA is TGTGCCACCCTCCGGGGGTGGGACACTGAAGCTTTCTTT. It codes for CATLRGWDTEAFF.

This chain joins TRBV28 and TRBJ1-5; 7 bases are shared with TRBD1. This CDR3 is 13 amino acids long. V shed 6 bases and J 5 bases; nucleotides not matched to a gene: 4. Germline assignment: CDR1 MDHEN and CDR2 SYDVKM. As DNA, the CDR3 is TGTGCCAGCAGAATCGACAGGGATCAGCCCCAGCATTTT. As protein: CASRIDRDQPQHF.

This clone was recorded only once. This rearrangement joins TRBV18 to TRBJ2-5; no clear D gene. V was pared by 2 bases and J by 1 base, with 5 bases between. CDR1 and CDR2 (germline): KGHSH, LQKENI. The CDR3 runs to 13 residues. CDR3 sequence reads: CASSPEAQETQYF. Here the CDR3 DNA reads TGTGCCAGCTCACCAGAGGCCCAAGAGACCCAGTACTTC.

The rearrangement uses TRBV5-5 and TRBJ2-7; 10 positions match TRBD1. The V segment lost 0 bases and the J segment 6 bases; nucleotides outside the gene matches: 6. The CDR3 has 15 residues. Germline V gives CDR1 SGHKS, CDR2 YYEKEE (reference sequence). The CDR3 here is CASSLASDRGREQYF. CDR3 nucleotides: TGTGCCAGCAGCTTGGCCAGCGACAGGGGGCGCGAGCAGTACTTC. Using reference TRBV5-5 and TRBJ2-7 for the parts outside the CDR3, the full variable domain is DAGVTQSPTHLIKTRGQQVTLRCSPISGHKSVSWYQQVLGQGPQFIFQYYEKEERGRGNFPDRFSARQFPNYSSELNVNALLLGDSALYLCASSLASDRGREQYFGPGTRLTVT.

The chain employs TRBV7-2 and TRBJ2-1, with D uncertain. The germline CDR1 and CDR2 sequences are SGHTA and FQGNSA. Trimming cost V 5 bases and J 1 base, with 12 bases left between them. This CDR3 has 15 residues. The CDR3, as DNA: TGTGCCAGCAGCCTAGGGCTCTGGTCCTACAATGAGCAGTTCTTC. Encoded protein: CASSLGLWSYNEQFF.

The CDR3 sequence is CASSQESGLSGYTF. CDR3 DNA: TGCGCCAGCAGCCAAGAGTCAGGGTTGAGTGGCTACACCTTC. The J gene is TRBJ1-2, the V gene TRBV4-1, with D possibly matching TRBD1 (5 bases). The germline V and J ends were trimmed by 0 bases and 7 bases, with 12 bases remaining between them. The germline gives CDR1 MGHRA, CDR2 YSYEKL. The CDR3 sequence is 14 residues long.

The chain couples TRBV28 to TRBJ1-2, with 10 bases lining up with TRBD1. Germline V lookup: CDR1 MDHEN, CDR2 SYDVKM. The ends lost 2 bases at V and 6 bases at J; junction bases unmatched: 6. The CDR3 runs to 15 residues. In DNA form, the CDR3 reads TGTGCCAGCAGTTTACCAGACAGGGGGCGGAATGGCTACACCTTC. The encoded protein is CASSLPDRGRNGYTF.

In this sample, this clone is medium-sized. The J gene is TRBJ2-5, the V gene TRBV15, with TRBD2 as a possible D gene (6 bases). V shed 5 bases and J shed 4 bases, with 11 bases lying between them. This CDR3 is built from 13 residues. Germline V gives CDR1 LNHNV, CDR2 YYDKDF (reference sequence). CDR3 DNA sequence: TGTGCCACCAGCGTCTACGGGGGAGAGACCCAGTACTTC. Translated, it gives CATSVYGGETQYF.

This chain joins TRBV5-5 and TRBJ2-5, with D possibly being TRBD1 (5 bases). Germline V gene data show CDR1 as SGHKS and CDR2 as YYEKEE (reference sequence). The CDR3 extends over 13 amino acids. V lost 1 base to trimming and J lost 5 bases, with 9 bases between them. The CDR3 loop is CASSLTGGETQYF. The CDR3 coding sequence is TGTGCCAGCAGCTTGACAGGTGGCGAGACCCAGTACTTC.